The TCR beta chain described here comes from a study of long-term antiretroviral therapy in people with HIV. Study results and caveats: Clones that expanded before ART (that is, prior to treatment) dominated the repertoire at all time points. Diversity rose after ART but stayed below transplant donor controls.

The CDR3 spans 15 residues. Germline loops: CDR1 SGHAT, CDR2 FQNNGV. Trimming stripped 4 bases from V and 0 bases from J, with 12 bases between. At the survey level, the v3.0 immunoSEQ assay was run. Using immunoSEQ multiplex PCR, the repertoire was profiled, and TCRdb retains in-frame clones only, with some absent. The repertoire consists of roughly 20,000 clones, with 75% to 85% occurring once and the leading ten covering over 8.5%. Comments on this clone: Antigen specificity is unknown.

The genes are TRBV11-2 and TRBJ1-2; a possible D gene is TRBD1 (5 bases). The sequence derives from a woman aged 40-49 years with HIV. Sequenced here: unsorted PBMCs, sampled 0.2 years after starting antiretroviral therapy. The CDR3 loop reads CASSYRDGANYGYTF. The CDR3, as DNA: TGTGCCAGCAGCTACCGGGACGGTGCTAACTATGGCTACACCTTC.